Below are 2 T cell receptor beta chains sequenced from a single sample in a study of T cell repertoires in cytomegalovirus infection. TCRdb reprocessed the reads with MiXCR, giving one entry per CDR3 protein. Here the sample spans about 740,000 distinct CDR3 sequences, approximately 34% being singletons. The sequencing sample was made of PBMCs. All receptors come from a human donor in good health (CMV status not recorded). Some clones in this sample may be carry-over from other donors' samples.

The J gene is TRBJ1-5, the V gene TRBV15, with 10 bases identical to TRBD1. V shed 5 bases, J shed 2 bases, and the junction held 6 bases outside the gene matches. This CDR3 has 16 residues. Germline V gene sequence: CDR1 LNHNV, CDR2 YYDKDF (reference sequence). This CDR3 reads CATSLTGGQGNQPQHF. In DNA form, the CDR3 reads TGTGCCACCAGCCTGACAGGGGGCCAAGGCAATCAGCCCCAGCATTTT.

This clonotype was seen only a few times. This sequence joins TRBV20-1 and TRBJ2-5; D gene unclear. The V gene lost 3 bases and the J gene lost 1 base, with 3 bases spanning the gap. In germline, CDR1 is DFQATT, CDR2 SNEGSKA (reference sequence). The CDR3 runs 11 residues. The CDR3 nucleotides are TGCAGTGCTAGCTTCCAAGAGACCCAGTACTTC. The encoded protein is CSASFQETQYF.